In its sample, the clone carrying this T cell receptor (beta chain) was seen a few times. TCRdb independently ran MiXCR on the reads; one entry per CDR3 protein. The table has over 300,000 distinct CDR3 sequences, more than 8% seen once. There are 17 residues in the CDR3. The germline V and J ends were trimmed by 4 bases and 4 bases, with 22 bases remaining between them. The germline gives CDR1 SGHAT, CDR2 FQNNGV. The record originates from a study of T cell repertoires in cytomegalovirus infection. Specimen: PBMCs. The source of this sequence is a human donor in good health (CMV status not recorded). Some clones in this sample may be carry-over from other donors' samples. This chain joins TRBV11-2 and TRBJ1-2, with D possibly matching TRBD1 (5 bases). CDR3 loop: CASSSHPSGPPSYGYTF. CDR3 nucleotides: TGTGCCAGCAGCTCCCATCCCTCAGGGCCACCCTCCTATGGCTACACCTTC.